This TCR beta chain derives from a study of T cells in Graves' hyperthyroidism and ophthalmopathy. The hyperthyroidism was newly diagnosed and had lasted under 2 months; the patients were aged 18 to 65. Study-wide points: Peripheral blood also featured most of the thyroid clonotypes expanded above 0.001. Patients with ophthalmopathy were separated from those with stable hyperthyroidism by a 13 V-J model.

Germline V gene sequence: CDR1 SNHLY, CDR2 FYNNEI. This CDR3 spans 14 amino acids. J was trimmed by 3 bases and V by 6 bases; bases with no gene match: 6. It was RNA transcripts that yielded the amplified TCR beta CDR3 regions. When the TCR CDR3 underwent first-round RT-PCR, the HTBI primer set was used. MiXCR was run by TCRdb on the multiplex PCR reads, yielding one entry per CDR3 protein. The table shows a few hundred thousand distinct CDR3 sequences, with 21% occurring only once. This clonotype appeared a few times. Antigen specificity is unknown. The chain carries TRBV2 and TRBJ2-7, with 9 bases lining up with TRBD1. Sequencing was carried out using blood. The source is a woman between 45 and 60 years old with Graves' hyperthyroidism. Here the CDR3 DNA reads TGTGCCAGCAGCTACCGGGACAGGGACTACGAGCAGTACTTC. Amino acids: CASSYRDRDYEQYF. Full variable domain (missing parts from reference TRBV2 and TRBJ2-7): EPEVTQTPSHQVTQMGQEVILRCVPISNHLYFYWYRQILGQKVEFLVSFYNNEISEKSEIFDDQFSVERPDGSNFTLKIRSTKLEDSAMYFCASSYRDRDYEQYFGPGTRLTVT.